What follows describes a single T cell receptor beta chain. When the RNA was reverse transcribed, random hexamers were used with an input of roughly 0.5 to 1 ug. Amplification of TCR beta CDR3 was carried out by immunoSEQ multiplex PCR, which covered 54 Vbeta and 13 Jbeta segments. TCRdb used MiXCR to reprocess the immunoSEQ multiplex PCR reads, holding one entry per CDR3 protein. The sample lists roughly 180,000 distinct CDR3 sequences, roughly 94% occurring once. These data come from a study of CD8 T cells in Susac syndrome. The V gene's germline CDR1 is SGHTA and CDR2 FQGNSA. This CDR3 is built from 14 residues. Trimming pared 5 bases from V and 6 bases from J, leaving 16 bases between.

The receptor was isolated from a human donor with Susac syndrome. The V gene is TRBV7-2, the J gene TRBJ1-1; D possibly corresponds to TRBD1 (6 bases). The sequenced sample consisted of CD4+ T cells from PBMCs. Here the CDR3 reads CASSANREGAEAFF. DNA for the CDR3: TGTGCCAGCAGCGCTAACAGGGAAGGGGCTGAAGCTTTCTTT.